The clone carrying this T cell receptor (beta chain) was found once. Looked up from germline, CDR1 is SGHVT and CDR2 is SQSDAQ. The CDR3 is 15 residues long. Deletions cut 5 bases from V and 5 bases from J, with 18 bases between. This specimen belongs to a study of blood T cell repertoires in COVID-19. In the study overall: From T cells, B-cell-depleted T cells, or PBMCs came the material, which was cDNA or gDNA.

Participants had their cohort set by participant-reported clinical history. Before they entered the study, exposed participants had met a COVID-19 case within 2 weeks. Data came from immunoSEQ multiplex PCR; TCRdb stores just in-frame clones and leaves some out. This sample has 220,000 or so clones, with 70% to 90% found just once. This receptor was obtained from a man in his fifties or sixties who had been exposed to COVID-19. This chain connects TRBV7-4 to TRBJ1-2; D is possibly TRBD1 (5 bases). The material sequenced was PBMCs or T cells enriched from blood (not recorded which). The CDR3 nucleotides are TGTGCCAGCAGCCCAGGGTGGACCCTGTGGTATGGCTACACCTTC. As protein: CASSPGWTLWYGYTF.